The present T cell receptor beta chain was sequenced within a study of cytomegalovirus exposure and HLA in healthy donors. Study at large: The same platform as the roughly 700 first-cohort repertoires was used for the 90 to 150 validation repertoires, a later analysis reported. Study results and caveats: The tendency of first-cohort TCR clusters to co-occur in the roughly 120 validation repertoires was identified by a subsequent analysis. Associated with cytomegalovirus, according to the listing, were 150 to 200 TCR beta chains.

The donors were in the roughly 110-subject validation cohort, distinct from the 666-subject first cohort. Trimming at V came to 0 bases and at J to 1 base, leaving 0 bases not matched to a gene. The length of the CDR3 is 15 residues. From germline, CDR1 is LGHNA and CDR2 YSLEER. On this clone: Its antigen is undetermined.

Clones were read by immunoSEQ multiplex PCR, and TCRdb kept only the in-frame ones, dropping some. The repertoire includes 76,000 or so clones, nearly 95% of them detected once, and 2.1% sits in the top ten. J is TRBJ2-5 and V is TRBV4-3; 9 nucleotides agree with TRBD2. The sequenced material came from PBMCs. This clonotype originated in a woman aged 18-29 years in good health and CMV-seronegative. The CDR3 nucleotides are TGCGCCAGCAGCCAAGAGCGGGGGGGCCAAGAGACCCAGTACTTC. Translating gives CASSQERGGQETQYF.